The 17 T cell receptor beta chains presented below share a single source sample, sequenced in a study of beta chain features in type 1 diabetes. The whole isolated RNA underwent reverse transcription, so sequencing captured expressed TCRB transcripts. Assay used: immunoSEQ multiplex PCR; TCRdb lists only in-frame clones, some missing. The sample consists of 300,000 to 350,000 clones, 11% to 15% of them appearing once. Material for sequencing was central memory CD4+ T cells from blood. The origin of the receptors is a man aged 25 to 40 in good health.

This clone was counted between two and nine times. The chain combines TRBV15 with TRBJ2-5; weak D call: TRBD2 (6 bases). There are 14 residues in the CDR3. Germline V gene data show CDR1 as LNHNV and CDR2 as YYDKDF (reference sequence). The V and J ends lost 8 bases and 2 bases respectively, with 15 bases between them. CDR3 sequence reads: CATAPGLRQETQYF. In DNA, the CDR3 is TGTGCCACCGCTCCGGGACTCAGACAAGAGACCCAGTACTTC. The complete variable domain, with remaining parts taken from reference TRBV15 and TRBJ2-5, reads DAMVIQNPRYQVTQFGKPVTLSCSQTLNHNVMYWYQQKSSQAPKLLFHYYDKDFNNEADTPDNFQSRRPNTSFCFLDIRSPGLGDTAMYLCATAPGLRQETQYFGPGTRLLVL.

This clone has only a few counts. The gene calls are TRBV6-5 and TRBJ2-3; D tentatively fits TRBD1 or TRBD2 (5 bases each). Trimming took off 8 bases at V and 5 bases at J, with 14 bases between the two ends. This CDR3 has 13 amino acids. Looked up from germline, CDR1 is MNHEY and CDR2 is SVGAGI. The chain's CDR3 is CASSSGPGDTQYF. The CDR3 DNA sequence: TGTGCCAGCTCGTCGGGGCCGGGAGATACGCAGTATTTT.

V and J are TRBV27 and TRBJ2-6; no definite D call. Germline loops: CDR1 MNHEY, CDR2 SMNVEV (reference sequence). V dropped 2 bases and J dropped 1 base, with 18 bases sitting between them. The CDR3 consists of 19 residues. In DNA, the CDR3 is TGTGCCAGCAGTTTACGCGTTAAGGAGACGCTATCTGGGGCCAACGTCCTGACTTTC. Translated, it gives CASSLRVKETLSGANVLTF.

CDR3 region: CASSQQGPSSVSGANVLTF. As DNA, the CDR3 is TGCGCCAGCAGCCAACAGGGTCCTTCTTCGGTCTCTGGGGCCAACGTCCTGACTTTC. The genes are TRBV4-1 and TRBJ2-6; possible D gene TRBD1, 5 bases. V was cut by 2 bases and J by 0 bases, with 17 bases left in between. CDR1 and CDR2 from the germline V gene are MGHRA and YSYEKL. The CDR3 sequence is 19 residues long.

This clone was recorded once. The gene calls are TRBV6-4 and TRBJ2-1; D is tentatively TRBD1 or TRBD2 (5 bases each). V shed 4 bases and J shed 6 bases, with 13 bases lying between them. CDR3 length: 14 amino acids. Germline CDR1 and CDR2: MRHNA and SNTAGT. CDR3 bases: TGTGCCAGCAGTGTAGTGCCGGGGACCAATGAGCAGTTCTTC. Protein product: CASSVVPGTNEQFF.

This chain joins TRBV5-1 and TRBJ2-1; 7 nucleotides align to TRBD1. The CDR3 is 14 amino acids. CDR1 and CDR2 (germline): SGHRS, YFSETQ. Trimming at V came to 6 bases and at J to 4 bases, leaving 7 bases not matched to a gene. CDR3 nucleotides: TGCGCCAGCATCGGGACAGCTGATTACAATGAGCAGTTCTTC. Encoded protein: CASIGTADYNEQFF.

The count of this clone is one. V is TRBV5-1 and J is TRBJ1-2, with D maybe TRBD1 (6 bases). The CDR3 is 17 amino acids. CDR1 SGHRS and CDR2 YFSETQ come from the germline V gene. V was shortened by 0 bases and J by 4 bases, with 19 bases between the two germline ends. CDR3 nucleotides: TGCGCCAGCAGCTTGGAATTTCGGGGGGCCGGGACCTATGGCTACACCTTC. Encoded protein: CASSLEFRGAGTYGYTF.

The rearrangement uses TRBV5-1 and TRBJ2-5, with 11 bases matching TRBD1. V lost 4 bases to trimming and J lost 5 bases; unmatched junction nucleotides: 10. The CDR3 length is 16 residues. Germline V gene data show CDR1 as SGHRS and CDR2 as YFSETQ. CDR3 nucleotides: TGCGCCAGCAGCCAGCAAGGACAGGGGGCCGGGGAGACCCAGTACTTC. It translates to CASSQQGQGAGETQYF.

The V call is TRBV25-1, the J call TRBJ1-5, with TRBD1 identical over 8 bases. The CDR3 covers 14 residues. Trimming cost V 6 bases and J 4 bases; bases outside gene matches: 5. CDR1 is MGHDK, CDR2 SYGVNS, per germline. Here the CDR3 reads CASRGTGPNQPQHF. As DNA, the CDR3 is TGTGCCAGCAGAGGGACAGGTCCTAATCAGCCCCAGCATTTT.

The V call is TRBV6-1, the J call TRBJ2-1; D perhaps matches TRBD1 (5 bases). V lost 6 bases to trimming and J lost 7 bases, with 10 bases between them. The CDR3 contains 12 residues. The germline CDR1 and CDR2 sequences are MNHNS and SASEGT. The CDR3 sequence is CASRDNLNEQFF. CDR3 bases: TGTGCCAGCAGGGACAACCTGAATGAGCAGTTCTTC.

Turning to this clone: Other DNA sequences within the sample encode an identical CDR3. CDR3 region: CASGLSEKLFF. In DNA, the CDR3 is TGTGCTAGTGGTTTAAGTGAAAAACTGTTTTTT. The chain couples TRBV12-5 to TRBJ1-4; D is undetermined. Between the trimmed V and J ends, which lost 3 bases and 7 bases, there was a span of 3 bases. Germline V lookup: CDR1 LGHNT, CDR2 FRNRAP. This CDR3 is 11 amino acids long. The complete variable domain, with remaining parts taken from reference TRBV12-5 and TRBJ1-4, reads DARVTQTPRHKVTEMGQEVTMRCQPILGHNTVFWYRQTMMQGLELLAYFRNRAPLDDSGMPKDRFSAEMPDATLATLKIQPSEPRDSAVYFCASGLSEKLFFGSGTQLSVL.

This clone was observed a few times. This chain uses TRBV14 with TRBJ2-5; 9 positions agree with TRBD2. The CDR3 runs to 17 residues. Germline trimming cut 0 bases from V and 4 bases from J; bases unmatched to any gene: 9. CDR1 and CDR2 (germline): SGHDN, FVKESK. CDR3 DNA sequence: TGTGCCAGCAGCCAAGATTTGGGGACTAGCTTTCCAGAGACCCAGTACTTC. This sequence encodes CASSQDLGTSFPETQYF.

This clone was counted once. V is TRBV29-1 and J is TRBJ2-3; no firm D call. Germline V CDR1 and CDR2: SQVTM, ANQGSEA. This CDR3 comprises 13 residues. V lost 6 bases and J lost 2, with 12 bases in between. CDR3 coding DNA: TGCAGCGTGATACGGGTTCACACAGATACGCAGTATTTT. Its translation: CSVIRVHTDTQYF.

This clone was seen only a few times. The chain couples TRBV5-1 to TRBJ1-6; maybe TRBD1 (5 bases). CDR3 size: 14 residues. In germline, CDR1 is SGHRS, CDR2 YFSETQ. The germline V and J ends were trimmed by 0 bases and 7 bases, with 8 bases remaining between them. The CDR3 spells CASSLAQGNSPLHF. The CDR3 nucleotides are TGCGCCAGCAGCTTGGCGCAGGGAAATTCACCCCTCCACTTT.

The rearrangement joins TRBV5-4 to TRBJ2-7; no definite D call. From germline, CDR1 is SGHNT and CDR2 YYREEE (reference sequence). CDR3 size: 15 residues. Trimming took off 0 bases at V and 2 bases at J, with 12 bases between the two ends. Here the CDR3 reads CASSLDWAKTYEQYF. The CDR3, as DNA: TGTGCCAGCAGCTTGGACTGGGCGAAGACCTACGAGCAGTACTTC.

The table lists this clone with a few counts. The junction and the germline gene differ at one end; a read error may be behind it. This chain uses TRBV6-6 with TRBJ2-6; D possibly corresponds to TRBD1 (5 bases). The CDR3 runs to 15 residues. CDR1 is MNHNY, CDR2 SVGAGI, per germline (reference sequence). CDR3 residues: CAISDSGSGANVLTF. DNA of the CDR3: TGTGCCATCAGTGATTCAGGGTCTGGGGCCAACGTCCTGACTTTC.

Here the CDR3 DNA reads TGCGCCAGCAGCCCTTGGGGGAACCAAGAGACCCAGTACTTC. It is translated as CASSPWGNQETQYF. The rearrangement links TRBV4-3 to TRBJ2-5; the D gene could be TRBD1 or TRBD2 (5 bases each). Germline V gene lookup returns CDR1 LGHNA and CDR2 YSLEER. CDR3 size: 14 residues. V lost 4 bases and J 0 bases, leaving 9 bases between the germline ends.